This is a list of T cell receptor beta chains from one sample in a study of blood T cells in healthy people across ages. TCRdb analysed the 5' RACE reads with MiXCR anew, one entry per CDR3 protein. This sample has about 1 million distinct CDR3 sequences, with 40% to 45% found just once. Sequencing input: blood. These receptors came from an older woman in good health. Each CDR3 is given with its conserved first and last residue. Each record gives: V gene, CDR3 protein.

TRBV30	CAWSKGDTQYF
TRBV3-1	CASSLRLAGQRGEQFF
TRBV9	CASSPGGGYGYTF
TRBV14	CASSQVGVAGSGLEQYF
TRBV15	CATSRRTSGEQFF
TRBV24-1	CATGDPRQGGNEQFF
TRBV20-1	CSAIPSGKETQYF
TRBV7-3	CASSLSGPAAGGEQYF
TRBV5-1	CASSWRGPQPQHF
TRBV15	CATSTYPWAPYEQYF
TRBV7-2	CASSSMGGVETQYF
TRBV20-1	CSADEGRTTQYF
TRBV27	CASSWGVGQEYF
TRBV27	CASSPVPGQETYEQYF
TRBV9	CASSGRGRAEEQYF
TRBV28	CASSDPDNSPLHF
TRBV5-1	CASSIRTAPTYEQYF
TRBV19	CASSISGTRVGDTFYEQYF
TRBV7-7	CASSPTRIATAGEQFF
TRBV7-6	CASSSGTSGRGNEQFF
TRBV14	CASSQEPPGVQETQYF
TRBV20-1	CSARDAASTDTQYF
TRBV20-1	CSAIDSEGMGTDTQYF
TRBV4-1	CASSQEVPVAGGAKNIQYF
TRBV7-2	CASSHGLAGAPTQETQYF
TRBV10-3	CAISEGQEQETQYF
TRBV7-2	CAGSLGQTWGTDTQYF
TRBV7-9	CASSTSGQSYEQYF
TRBV20-1	CSATGGSQETQYF
TRBV20-1	CSAAPAGLGGGEQFF
TRBV27	CASSLSGTGGGEAFF
TRBV6-2/TRBV6-3	CASGLSASGRVGPYEQYF
TRBV7-2	CASSLGPHGANEQFF
TRBV6-2/TRBV6-3	CASTPDRADQPQHF
TRBV20-1	CSATPGALSNQPQHF
TRBV4-2	CASSQEWREGGRETQYF
TRBV5-4	CASSWGEANEQFF
TRBV12-3/TRBV12-4	CASSWQGRGLTQYF
TRBV20-1	CSARGLKDPYNSPLHF
TRBV6-9	CASSYLPGDATEAFF
TRBV3-1	CASSQGQSRANVLTF
TRBV7-3	CASSSAGVTGELFF
TRBV5-1	CASSGKGQGYEQYF
TRBV5-1	CASRTGTANYGYTF
TRBV7-3	CASSKTGGSFYEQYF
TRBV5-4	CASSGGLAGGFFGNEQFF
TRBV25-1	CASSEWDGTGNEKLFF
TRBV5-1	CASSLDPAGQGAEKLFF
TRBV7-8	CASSMGVTGELFF
TRBV11-2	CASSLFLGARSEQYF
TRBV27	CASSFAGLAESYEQYF
TRBV20-1	CSARGLRKDGTGSPLHF
TRBV29-1	CSVSHSLQGGLLGNSQYF
TRBV5-1	CASSLDGGNRGYTF
TRBV20-1	CSASAPSGANVLTF
TRBV20-1	CSARALQGASGGYTF
TRBV6-6	CASSYSSGWDDKNIQYF
TRBV20-1	CSASSSAGGYQETQYF
TRBV24-1	CATSDPLGGGTDTQYF